Described below is a single T cell receptor beta chain sequence and its context. This sample was taken from a study of blood T cell repertoires in COVID-19. Study background: Both acute and convalescent COVID-19 samples were obtained from the United States, Italy and Spain. T cells, B-cell-depleted T cells, or PBMCs provided the cDNA or gDNA that served as material.

This CDR3 region has 14 residues. Germline CDR1 GTSNPN, CDR2 SVGIG (reference sequence). Trimming left V 5 bases short and J 1 base short, with 9 bases between. In the authors' workflow: Amplification of reference gene primers provided the estimated nucleated cell counts. Method: immunoSEQ multiplex PCR; TCRdb's copy keeps in-frame clones and lacks some. The DNA was the basis for D and trimming; V, J and clone size are from that table. The sample comprises over 130,000 clones, approximately 86% of which are singletons, and about 5.8% rests with the top ten. The chain has TRBV30 and TRBJ2-6; D uncertain. The clonotype comes from a human donor in a cohort sampled during active COVID-19. What was sequenced was peripheral blood. CDR3: CAWQTASGANVLTF. The CDR3 nucleotides are TGTGCCTGGCAGACTGCATCTGGGGCCAACGTCCTGACTTTC.